These T cell receptor beta chains were read from a single sample in a study of cytomegalovirus exposure and HLA in healthy donors. The data were produced by immunoSEQ multiplex PCR, yet TCRdb's version contains in-frame clones alone and is incomplete. Of 150,000 to 200,000 clones listed, around three quarters are singletons. What was sequenced was PBMCs. These receptors were taken from a woman aged 40 to 55 in good health and CMV-seronegative. The CDR3 runs from the conserved cysteine through the conserved F or W. D genes are given only for firm matches. Not all rows give a size; the values are once, few, many and, for expanded clones, a class.

size	D	V	J	DNA	CDR3
NA	NA	TRBV5-1	TRBJ2-1	TGCGCCAGCAGCTTGGGGAGCTCCTACAATGAGCAGTTCTTC	CASSLGSSYNEQFF
NA	NA	TRBV28	TRBJ1-1	TGTGCCAGCAGTCCCTCAGGGGTGAACACTGAAGCTTTCTTT	CASSPSGVNTEAFF
NA	TRBD1	TRBV19	TRBJ1-5	TGTGCCAGTAGTAGGGTGGGGACAGAGAACAATCAGCCCCAGCATTTT	CASSRVGTENNQPQHF
few	TRBD2	TRBV7-8	TRBJ2-7	TGTGCCAGCAGCTGGAGACTAGCGGATTTGTTTGAGCAGTACTTC	CASSWRLADLFEQYF
NA	TRBD1	TRBV6-5	TRBJ1-2	TGTGCCAGCAGTTCCCCCCGGGACAGGGTGCCTTACACCTTC	CASSSPRDRVPYTF
NA	TRBD1	TRBV6-1	TRBJ2-7	TGTGCCAGCAGTGAATTATGGGCCGACAGGGGAAGAATCTACGAGCAGTACTTC	CASSELWADRGRIYEQYF
NA	NA	TRBV11-2	TRBJ1-2	TGTGCCAGCAGCTCGAGAGGAGGGCTTACTAACTATGGCTACACCTTC	CASSSRGGLTNYGYTF
NA	NA	TRBV7-2	TRBJ2-7	TGTGCCAGCAGCTTAGCAGGGGGAGATCCCTCCTACGAGCAGTACTTC	CASSLAGGDPSYEQYF
few	NA	TRBV30	TRBJ1-1	TGTGCCTGGATGCCGGGATCGGCCTACTTGAACACTGAAGCTTTCTTT	CAWMPGSAYLNTEAFF
NA	NA	TRBV18	TRBJ1-5	TGTGCCAGCTCACCACCGTTAGCGGGGGCTCAGCCCCAGCATTTT	CASSPPLAGAQPQHF
NA	NA	TRBV6-1	TRBJ2-7	TGTGCCAGCAACCTTCGAGCCTTCTCCTACGAGCAGTACTTC	CASNLRAFSYEQYF
NA	TRBD1	TRBV27	TRBJ2-2	TGTGCCAGCACGGGACAGTACACCGGGGAGCTGTTTTTT	CASTGQYTGELFF
NA	NA	TRBV5-1	TRBJ2-1	TGCGCCAGCAGCCCGGAGGGGGGGAGGGCGTCCCAGTTCTTC	CASSPEGGRASQFF
NA	NA	TRBV5-6	TRBJ2-5	TGTGCCAGCAGCTTGAACGGGGTGGGGTTGGAGACCCAGTACTTC	CASSLNGVGLETQYF
NA	TRBD2	TRBV11-2	TRBJ2-1	TGTGCCAGCAACTCCTGGGGCGGGAGTAACAATGAGCAGTTCTTC	CASNSWGGSNNEQFF
NA	NA	TRBV9	TRBJ1-5	TGTGCCAGCAGCCATCAAGACGGGATTCAGCATTTT	CASSHQDGIQHF
few	NA	TRBV2	TRBJ2-1	TGTGCCAGCAGGTCTAGCGTAAGTGGATCCAATGAGCAGTTCTTC	CASRSSVSGSNEQFF
NA	NA	TRBV15	TRBJ1-2	TGTGCCACCCGTGGAGATAACTATGGCTACACCTTC	CATRGDNYGYTF
NA	NA	TRBV28	TRBJ1-2	TGTGCCAGCACCTTGCGGGGTAACTATGGCTACACCTTC	CASTLRGNYGYTF
NA	NA	TRBV28	TRBJ1-5	TGTGCCAGCAACGGGCGGGGGGTATCGATTCAGCCCCAGCATTTT	CASNGRGVSIQPQHF
NA	TRBD1	TRBV9	TRBJ1-4	TGTGCCAGCAGCGCGGGACAGGGGCCCGCAACTAATGAAAAACTGTTTTTT	CASSAGQGPATNEKLFF
NA	TRBD1	TRBV2	TRBJ1-5	TGTGCCAGCACTGCGGGACAGGGGGATCAGCCCCAGCATTTT	CASTAGQGDQPQHF
NA	NA	TRBV11-1	TRBJ2-7	TGTGCCAGCAGCTCCGCCCAGGGGGGTCACGAGCAGTACTTC	CASSSAQGGHEQYF
few	TRBD2	TRBV30	TRBJ2-3	TGTGCCAGAAGGGTTGGGGGGGGCACAGATACGCAGTATTTT	CARRVGGGTDTQYF
NA	NA	TRBV10-3	TRBJ2-5	TGTGCCATCAGTGAAGGGCTAGCTATCGAGACCCAGTACTTC	CAISEGLAIETQYF
NA	TRBD2	TRBV7-2	TRBJ2-1	TGTGCCAGCAGCTCCAGCGGGAGAGGCTATGAGCAGTTCTTC	CASSSSGRGYEQFF
NA	TRBD2	TRBV9	TRBJ2-1	TGTGCCAGCAGCGTAGCGGGGACTAGCGGTCCCTACAATGAGCAGTTCTTC	CASSVAGTSGPYNEQFF
NA	NA	TRBV28	TRBJ1-1	TGTGCCAGCATAGGTTCTGAGGGAGTCAACACTGAAGCTTTCTTT	CASIGSEGVNTEAFF
once	TRBD1	TRBV7-9	TRBJ2-5	TGTGCCAGCAGCACCGCATCCAGAGGGACAGGGGACCAAGAGACCCAGTACTTC	CASSTASRGTGDQETQYF
NA	NA	TRBV2	TRBJ1-5	TGTGCCAGCGACCGGCAGGGCGGCAATCAGCCCCAGCATTTT	CASDRQGGNQPQHF
NA	TRBD2	TRBV27	TRBJ2-3	TGTGCCAGCAGGGACGGGACTAGCTGGATAGATACGCAGTATTTT	CASRDGTSWIDTQYF
NA	NA	TRBV19	TRBJ1-1	TGTGCCAGTAGCTTCGGGGGAGACACTGAAGCTTTCTTT	CASSFGGDTEAFF
NA	NA	TRBV29-1	TRBJ1-4	TGCAGCGTTGAAAAAGCGAATGAAAAACTGTTTTTT	CSVEKANEKLFF
NA	NA	TRBV7-9	TRBJ2-7	TGTGCCAGCAGCTTTTCCTGGAGCTACGAGCAGTACTTC	CASSFSWSYEQYF
few	TRBD2	TRBV6-5	TRBJ2-1	TGTGCCAGCAGTTACAGGCCAGCGGGAGAGTATAATGAGCAGTTCTTC	CASSYRPAGEYNEQFF
NA	TRBD1	TRBV18	TRBJ1-5	TGTGCCAGCTCACCAGGACAGGGGAATCAGCCCCAGCATTTT	CASSPGQGNQPQHF
once	NA	TRBV19	TRBJ1-2	TGTGCCAGTAGTATAGGGAGGTGGTATGGCTACACCTTC	CASSIGRWYGYTF
NA	NA	TRBV21-1	TRBJ2-7	TGTGCCAGCAGCAAAGGTCCCCAACAGGGGACCTCCTACGAGCAGTACTTC	CASSKGPQQGTSYEQYF
NA	NA	TRBV28	TRBJ1-5	TGTGCCAGTTTCCCGCAGGGGCCAGGACAGCCCCAGCATTTT	CASFPQGPGQPQHF
NA	TRBD2	TRBV10-3	TRBJ2-5	TGTGCCATCAGTGAGCCGAGATGGACTAGCGGGAGGATGGAAGAGACCCAGTACTTC	CAISEPRWTSGRMEETQYF
NA	TRBD1	TRBV10-3	TRBJ1-5	TGTGCCATCAGTGAGGGTCCAGGGACAGGGTATTATCAGCCCCAGCATTTT	CAISEGPGTGYYQPQHF
NA	TRBD1	TRBV2	TRBJ2-1	TGTGCCAGCAGGGACAGGGAGGTCTACAATGAGCAGTTCTTC	CASRDREVYNEQFF
few	TRBD2	TRBV5-4	TRBJ2-5	TGTGCCAGCAGCTTGGCGGCTAGCGGGAGGGCTGGGGGAGAGACCCAGTACTTC	CASSLAASGRAGGETQYF
once	NA	TRBV2	TRBJ1-1	TGTGCCACTAGCGACAGACCACATGAAGCTTTCTTT	CATSDRPHEAFF
NA	TRBD1	TRBV5-1	TRBJ2-4	TGCGCCAGCAGCTACGATGGACAGGGGGTAGCCAAAAACATTCAGTACTTC	CASSYDGQGVAKNIQYF
NA	NA	TRBV5-8	TRBJ2-3	TGTGCCAGCAGGTGGGGACTCAGCACAGATACGCAGTATTTT	CASRWGLSTDTQYF
NA	NA	TRBV21-1	TRBJ2-2	TGTGCCAGCAGCAAATACAAGGAGGGCCTGGGGGAGCTGTTTTTT	CASSKYKEGLGELFF
NA	NA	TRBV28	TRBJ2-7	TGTGCCAGCAGCCCCGCCGGGACTCCCCCCGAGCAGTACTTC	CASSPAGTPPEQYF
NA	NA	TRBV29-1	TRBJ1-5	TGCAGCGTTGTGGGGGGTAGCAATCAGCCCCAGCATTTT	CSVVGGSNQPQHF
few	NA	TRBV9	TRBJ2-1	TGTGCCAGCAGCCCCCAAGGGGGAGAGAGGGGCAATGAGCAGTTCTTC	CASSPQGGERGNEQFF
NA	NA	TRBV2	TRBJ2-7	TGTGCCAGCATCGAGGGGGGGGTAATGCCGTACTTC	CASIEGGVMPYF